The entry below describes one T cell receptor (beta chain). What it binds is unknown. Trimming stripped 6 bases from V and 5 bases from J, with 7 bases between. Germline-derived CDR1 and CDR2 are DFQATT and SNEGSKA (reference sequence). This CDR3 region has 10 residues. This record comes from a study of beta chain features in type 1 diabetes. The study's findings and limits: The naive, central memory and Treg TCRB repertoires showed an apparent similarity that was greater among patients than among healthy donors.

Heparinised blood was drawn once per donor, averaging roughly 0.11 L. Isolation of CD4+ naive, central memory, regulatory and stem cell-like memory cells was achieved by sorting via CD45RO/CCR7/CD25/CD127/CD95/CD27. The entirety of the isolated RNA underwent reverse transcription, so expressed TCRB transcripts were sequenced. The average output of naive, central memory and regulatory T cell samples was roughly 3.6 million reads. TCRdb keeps only in-frame clones here, not all; method: immunoSEQ multiplex PCR. The sample lists 200,000 to 300,000 clones, about 71% seen once, with around 0.05% in the top ten.

Sequencing was performed on naive CD4+ T cells from blood. The chain combines TRBV20-1 with TRBJ2-5; the D is unclear. This receptor was taken from a man younger than 45 in good health. DNA of the CDR3: TGCAGTGCAGGCGTCGAGACCCAGTACTTC. It codes for CSAGVETQYF.